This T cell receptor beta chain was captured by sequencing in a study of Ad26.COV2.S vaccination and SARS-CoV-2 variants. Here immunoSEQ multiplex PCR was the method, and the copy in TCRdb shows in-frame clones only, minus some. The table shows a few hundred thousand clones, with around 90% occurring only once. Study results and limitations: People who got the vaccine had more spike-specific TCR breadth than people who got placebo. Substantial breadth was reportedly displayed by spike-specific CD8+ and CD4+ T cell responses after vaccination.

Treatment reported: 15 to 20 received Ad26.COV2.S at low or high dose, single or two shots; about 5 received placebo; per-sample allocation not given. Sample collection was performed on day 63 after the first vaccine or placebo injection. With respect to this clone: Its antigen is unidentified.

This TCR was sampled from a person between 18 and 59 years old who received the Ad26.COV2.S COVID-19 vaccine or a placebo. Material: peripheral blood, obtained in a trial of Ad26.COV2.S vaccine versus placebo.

DNA of the CDR3: TGTGCCAGCAGTTTTACAGGCTACGAGCAGTACTTC. The encoded protein is CASSFTGYEQYF. This chain uses TRBV12-3 or TRBV12-4 with TRBJ2-7; TRBD1 is a possible D gene (5 bases). There are 12 residues in the CDR3. The ends were cut back, 3 bases at V and 3 bases at J, with 6 bases in the middle.